The rows below give T cell receptor beta chains drawn from one sample of a study of blood T cell repertoires in COVID-19. Assay: immunoSEQ multiplex PCR; the TCRdb copy retains only in-frame clones and omits some. The sample records roughly 500,000 clones, 89% being singletons. The sample comprised peripheral blood. Source of these receptors: a young man with COVID-19, enrolled during active disease. Each CDR3 is given with its conserved first and last residue. A D gene is named only where the DNA matches it firmly. The listing skips clone size in some rows; elsewhere it reads once, few, many or a size class.

CAWGGQGVGGNTIYF | TGTGCCTGGGGAGGACAGGGAGTAGGTGGAAACACCATATATTTT | TRBJ1-3 | TRBV30 | once | TRBD1
CASSPRGGMTSTDTQYF | TGTGCCAGCAGCCCCCGGGGGGGAATGACTAGCACAGATACGCAGTATTTT | TRBJ2-3 | TRBV11-2 | once | TRBD2
CAPFGGGYEQYF | TGTGCCCCCTTTGGGGGGGGCTACGAGCAGTACTTC | TRBJ2-7 | TRBV5-8 | few | TRBD2
CASSPPSGARETQYF | TGTGCCAGCTCACCACCGAGCGGGGCCCGGGAGACCCAGTACTTC | TRBJ2-5 | TRBV18 | NA | TRBD2
CASSFLFGNVEHGYTF | TGTGCCAGCAGCTTCCTTTTCGGGAACGTTGAACATGGCTACACCTTC | TRBJ1-2 | TRBV5-8 | NA | NA
CASSQGPRYSYNEQFF | TGTGCCAGCAGCCAAGGCCCCCGCTATTCCTACAATGAGCAGTTCTTC | TRBJ2-1 | TRBV3-1/TRBV3-2 | NA | NA
CASSWRGPQGEQYF | TGTGCCAGCAGCTGGAGGGGGCCCCAGGGCGAGCAGTACTTC | TRBJ2-7 | TRBV5-5 | once | NA
CASSATGNNLEQYF | TGCGCCAGCAGCGCTACAGGGAACAACTTGGAGCAGTACTTC | TRBJ2-7 | TRBV5-1 | NA | NA
CASSERLAGNTDTQYF | TGTGCCAGCAGCGAAAGACTAGCGGGAAACACAGATACGCAGTATTTT | TRBJ2-3 | TRBV5-6 | NA | TRBD2
CASSYGGVADYGYTF | TGTGCCAGCAGTTACGGGGGGGTGGCGGACTATGGCTACACCTTC | TRBJ1-2 | TRBV6-5 | NA | NA
CSAKDRDYGYTF | TGCAGCGCAAAGGACAGGGACTATGGCTACACCTTC | TRBJ1-2 | TRBV29-1 | NA | TRBD1
CASSEMGATEAFF | TGTGCCAGCAGTGAAATGGGGGCCACTGAAGCTTTCTTT | TRBJ1-1 | TRBV2 | NA | NA
CASSAQGGDTQYF | TGTGCCAGCAGTGCCCAAGGGGGAGATACGCAGTATTTT | TRBJ2-3 | TRBV6-4 | NA | NA
CASSAPGGETQYF | TGCGCCAGCAGTGCGCCAGGGGGAGAGACCCAGTACTTC | TRBJ2-5 | TRBV10-2 | once | TRBD1
CASSYLTGGPRNEQFF | TGTGCCAGCAGTTACCTTACGGGGGGGCCTCGCAATGAGCAGTTCTTC | TRBJ2-1 | TRBV6-5 | NA | TRBD2
CASSLLGLAGGTYEQYF | TGTGCCAGCAGTTTATTGGGACTAGCGGGGGGTACCTACGAGCAGTACTTC | TRBJ2-7 | TRBV27 | NA | TRBD2
CASSGGGARNEQFF | TGTGCCAGCAGTGGAGGGGGGGCGCGGAATGAGCAGTTCTTC | TRBJ2-1 | TRBV5-4 | NA | NA
CASSFQGMNTEAFF | TGTGCCAGCAGTTTCCAGGGAATGAACACTGAAGCTTTCTTT | TRBJ1-1 | TRBV6-5 | NA | NA
CATAPTGFGEKLFF | TGCGCCACCGCACCAACAGGGTTCGGGGAAAAACTGTTTTTT | TRBJ1-4 | TRBV5-1 | NA | NA
CASTPQGKITEAFF | TGTGCCAGTACCCCACAGGGGAAAATCACTGAAGCTTTCTTT | TRBJ1-1 | TRBV19 | NA | TRBD1
CASKRDSYYGYTF | TGTGCCTCTAAAAGGGACAGCTACTATGGCTACACCTTC | TRBJ1-2 | TRBV6-5 | NA | TRBD1
CASSIPGSYNEQFF | TGTGCCAGTAGTATACCCGGTTCCTACAATGAGCAGTTCTTC | TRBJ2-1 | TRBV19 | NA | NA
CASRSRSDTVTNEQFF | TGTGCAAGTCGCTCCCGTAGCGATACGGTTACCAATGAGCAGTTCTTC | TRBJ2-1 | TRBV12-2 | NA | NA
CASTPTRGTQETQYF | TGTGCCAGTACCCCGACCAGGGGGACCCAAGAGACCCAGTACTTC | TRBJ2-5 | TRBV19 | NA | TRBD1
CASRSTDTQYF | TGTGCCAGCAGATCAACAGATACGCAGTATTTT | TRBJ2-3 | TRBV12-3/TRBV12-4 | once | NA
CASKRQGNTEAFF | TGTGCCTCTAAACGACAGGGGAACACTGAAGCTTTCTTT | TRBJ1-1 | TRBV19 | NA | TRBD1
CASSFRQVADTQYF | TGTGCCAGCAGCTTTCGACAAGTAGCAGATACGCAGTATTTT | TRBJ2-3 | TRBV11-2 | NA | NA
CASSYSDRNNQPQHF | TGTGCCAGCAGTTACTCGGACAGAAACAATCAGCCCCAGCATTTT | TRBJ1-5 | TRBV6-6 | NA | NA
CASSSATSNTGELFF | TGTGCCAGCAGCTCGGCGACATCGAACACCGGGGAGCTGTTTTTT | TRBJ2-2 | TRBV11-2 | NA | NA
CASSLLGRGNTGELFF | TGTGCCAGCAGCTTGTTGGGGAGGGGTAACACCGGGGAGCTGTTTTTT | TRBJ2-2 | TRBV5-4 | NA | TRBD2
CASSIYGNTEAFF | TGTGCCAGTAGTATTTACGGGAACACTGAAGCTTTCTTT | TRBJ1-1 | TRBV19 | once | NA
CASSTDRSTEAFF | TGTGCCAGCAGCACGGACAGGTCCACTGAAGCTTTCTTT | TRBJ1-1 | TRBV11-2 | NA | TRBD1
CASLSGANEKLFF | TGTGCCAGCCTCTCAGGGGCGAATGAAAAACTGTTTTTT | TRBJ1-4 | TRBV6-5 | NA | NA
CASISGSGNTGELFF | TGTGCCAGCATAAGTGGTAGCGGAAACACCGGGGAGCTGTTTTTT | TRBJ2-2 | TRBV2 | NA | NA
CASSQEGRGNYGYTF | TGCGCCAGCAGCCAAGAGGGAAGGGGCAACTATGGCTACACCTTC | TRBJ1-2 | TRBV4-1 | NA | NA
CASKAGGGGTDTQYF | TGTGCCAGCAAAGCGGGAGGCGGTGGGACAGATACGCAGTATTTT | TRBJ2-3 | TRBV28 | NA | TRBD2